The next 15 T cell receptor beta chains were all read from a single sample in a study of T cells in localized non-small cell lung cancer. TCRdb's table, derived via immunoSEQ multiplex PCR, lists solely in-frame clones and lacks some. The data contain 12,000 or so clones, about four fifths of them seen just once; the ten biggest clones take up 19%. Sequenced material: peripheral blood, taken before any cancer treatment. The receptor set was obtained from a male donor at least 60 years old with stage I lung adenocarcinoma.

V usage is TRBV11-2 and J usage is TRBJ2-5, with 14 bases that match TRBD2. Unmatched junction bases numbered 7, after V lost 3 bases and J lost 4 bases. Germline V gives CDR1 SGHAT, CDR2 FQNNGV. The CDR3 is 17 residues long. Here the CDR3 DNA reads TGTGCCAGCAGCTTGGGACTAGCGGGAGCGTCCGGAGAGACCCAGTACTTC. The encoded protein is CASSLGLAGASGETQYF. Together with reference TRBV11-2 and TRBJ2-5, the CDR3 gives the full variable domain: EAGVAQSPRYKIIEKRQSVAFWCNPISGHATLYWYQQILGQGPKLLIQFQNNGVVDDSQLPKDRFSAERLKGVDSTLKIQPAKLEDSAVYLCASSLGLAGASGETQYFGPGTRLLVL.

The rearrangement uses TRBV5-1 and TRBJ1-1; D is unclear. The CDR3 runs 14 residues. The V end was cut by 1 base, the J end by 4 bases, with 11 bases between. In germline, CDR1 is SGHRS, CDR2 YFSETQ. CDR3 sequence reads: CASSLYEVSTEAFF. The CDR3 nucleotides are TGCGCCAGCAGCTTGTATGAGGTATCCACTGAAGCTTTCTTT.

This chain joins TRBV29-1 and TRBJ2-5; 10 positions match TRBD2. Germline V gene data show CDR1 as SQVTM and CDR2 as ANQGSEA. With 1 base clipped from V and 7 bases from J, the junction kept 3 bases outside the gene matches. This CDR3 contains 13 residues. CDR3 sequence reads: CSVEGTSGSTQYF. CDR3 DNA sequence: TGCAGCGTTGAAGGGACTAGCGGCTCGACCCAGTACTTC.

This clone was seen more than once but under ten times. DNA of the CDR3: TGTGCCAGCAGTTTACTGGGTTCTATAGCTAACTATGGCTACACCTTC. This codes for CASSLLGSIANYGYTF. This sequence joins TRBV28 and TRBJ1-2; D is undetermined. The length of the CDR3 is 16 residues. V was trimmed by 2 bases and J by 0 bases, leaving 13 bases between them. Germline loops: CDR1 MDHEN, CDR2 SYDVKM.

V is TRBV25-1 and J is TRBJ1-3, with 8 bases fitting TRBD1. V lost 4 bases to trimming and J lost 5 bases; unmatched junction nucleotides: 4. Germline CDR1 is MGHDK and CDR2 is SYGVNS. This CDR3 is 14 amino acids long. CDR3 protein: CASSGDRRRNTIYF. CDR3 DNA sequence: TGTGCCAGCAGTGGGGACAGGAGGAGAAACACCATATATTTT. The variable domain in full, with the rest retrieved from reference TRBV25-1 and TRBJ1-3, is EADIYQTPRYLVIGTGKKITLECSQTMGHDKMYWYQQDPGMELHLIHYSYGVNSTEKGDLSSESTVSRIRTEHFPLTLESARPSHTSQYLCASSGDRRRNTIYFGEGSWLTVV.

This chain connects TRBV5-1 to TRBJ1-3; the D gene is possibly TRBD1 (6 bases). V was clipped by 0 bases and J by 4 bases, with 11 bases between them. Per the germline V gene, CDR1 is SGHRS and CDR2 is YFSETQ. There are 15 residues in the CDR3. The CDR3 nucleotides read TGCGCCAGCAGCTTGGGCGGACAGCGAGGAAACACCATATATTTT. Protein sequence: CASSLGGQRGNTIYF.

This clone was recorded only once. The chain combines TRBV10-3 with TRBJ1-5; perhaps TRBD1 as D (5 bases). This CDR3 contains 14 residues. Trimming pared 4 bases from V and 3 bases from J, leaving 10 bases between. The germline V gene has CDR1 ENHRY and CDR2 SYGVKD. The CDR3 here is CAISGGENNQPQHF. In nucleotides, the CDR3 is TGTGCCATCAGTGGGGGGGAGAACAATCAGCCCCAGCATTTT.

CDR3 in amino acids: CASSRGTGANVLTF. Written as DNA, the CDR3 is TGCGCCAGCTCGCGGGGGACTGGGGCCAACGTCCTGACTTTC. V usage is TRBV5-1 and J usage is TRBJ2-6; 7 bases agree with TRBD2. The V gene's germline CDR1 is SGHRS and CDR2 YFSETQ. J was trimmed by 2 bases and V by 7 bases; bases with no gene match: 3. This CDR3 comprises 14 residues.

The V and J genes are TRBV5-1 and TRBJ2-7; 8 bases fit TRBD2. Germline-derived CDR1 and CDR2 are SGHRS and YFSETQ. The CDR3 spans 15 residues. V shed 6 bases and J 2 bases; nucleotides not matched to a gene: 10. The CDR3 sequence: CASTPTSGSAYEQYF. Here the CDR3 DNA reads TGCGCCAGCACCCCTACTAGCGGATCCGCCTACGAGCAGTACTTC. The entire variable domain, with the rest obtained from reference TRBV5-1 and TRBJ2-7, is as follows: KAGVTQTPRYLIKTRGQQVTLSCSPISGHRSVSWYQQTPGQGLQFLFEYFSETQRNKGNFPGRFSGRQFSNSRSEMNVSTLELGDSALYLCASTPTSGSAYEQYFGPGTRLTVT.

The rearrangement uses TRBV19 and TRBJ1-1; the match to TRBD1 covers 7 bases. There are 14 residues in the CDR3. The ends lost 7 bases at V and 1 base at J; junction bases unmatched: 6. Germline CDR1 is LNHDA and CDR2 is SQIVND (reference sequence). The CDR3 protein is CASTRRTGNTEAFF. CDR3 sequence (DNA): TGTGCCAGTACTCGTCGGACAGGGAACACTGAAGCTTTCTTT.

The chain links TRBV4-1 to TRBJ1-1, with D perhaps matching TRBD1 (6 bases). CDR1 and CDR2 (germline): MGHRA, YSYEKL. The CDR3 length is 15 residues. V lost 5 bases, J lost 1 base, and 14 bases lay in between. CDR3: CASSFIGGRNTEAFF. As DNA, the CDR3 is TGCGCCAGCAGCTTCATTGGGGGCCGGAACACTGAAGCTTTCTTT.

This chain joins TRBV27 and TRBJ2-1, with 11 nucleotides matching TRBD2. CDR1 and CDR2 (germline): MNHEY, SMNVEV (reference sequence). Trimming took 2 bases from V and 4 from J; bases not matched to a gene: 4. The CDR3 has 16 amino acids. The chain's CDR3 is CASSLLAGGFYNEQFF. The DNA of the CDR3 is TGTGCCAGCAGTTTACTAGCGGGAGGTTTTTACAATGAGCAGTTCTTC.

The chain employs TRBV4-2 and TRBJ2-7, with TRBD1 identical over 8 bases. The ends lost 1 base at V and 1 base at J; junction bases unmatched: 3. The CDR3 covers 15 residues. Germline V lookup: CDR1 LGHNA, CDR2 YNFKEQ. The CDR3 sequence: CASSQGTGGSYEQYF. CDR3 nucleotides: TGTGCCAGCAGCCAAGGAACAGGGGGGTCCTACGAGCAGTACTTC.

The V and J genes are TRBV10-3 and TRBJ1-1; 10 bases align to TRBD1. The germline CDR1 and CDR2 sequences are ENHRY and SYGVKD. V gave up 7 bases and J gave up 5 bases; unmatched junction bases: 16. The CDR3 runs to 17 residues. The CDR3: CAIKDAGTGQGLTEAFF. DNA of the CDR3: TGTGCCATCAAGGACGCCGGCACGGGACAGGGGTTAACTGAAGCTTTCTTT.

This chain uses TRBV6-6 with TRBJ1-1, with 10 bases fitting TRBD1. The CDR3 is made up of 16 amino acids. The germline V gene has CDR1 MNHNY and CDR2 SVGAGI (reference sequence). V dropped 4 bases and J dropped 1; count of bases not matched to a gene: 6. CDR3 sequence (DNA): TGTGCCAGCAGTTTGACAGGGGGCCGGAGGAACACTGAAGCTTTCTTT. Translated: CASSLTGGRRNTEAFF.